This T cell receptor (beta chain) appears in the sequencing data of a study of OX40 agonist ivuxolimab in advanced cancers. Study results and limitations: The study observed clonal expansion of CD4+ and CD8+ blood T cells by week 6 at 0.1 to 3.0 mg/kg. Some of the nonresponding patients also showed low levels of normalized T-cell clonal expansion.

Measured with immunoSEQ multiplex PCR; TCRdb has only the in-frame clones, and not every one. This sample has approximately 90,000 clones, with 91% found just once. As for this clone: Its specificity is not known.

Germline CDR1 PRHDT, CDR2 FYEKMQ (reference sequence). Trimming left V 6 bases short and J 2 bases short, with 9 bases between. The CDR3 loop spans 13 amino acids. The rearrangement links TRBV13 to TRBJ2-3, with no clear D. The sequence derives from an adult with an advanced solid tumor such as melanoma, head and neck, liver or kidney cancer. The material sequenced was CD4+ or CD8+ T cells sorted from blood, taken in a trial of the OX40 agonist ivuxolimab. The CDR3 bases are TGTGCCAGCAGAGCTTCTCCCACAGATACGCAGTATTTT. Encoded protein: CASRASPTDTQYF. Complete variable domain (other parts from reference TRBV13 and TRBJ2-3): AAGVIQSPRHLIKEKRETATLKCYPIPRHDTVYWYQQGPGQDPQFLISFYEKMQSDKGSIPDRFSAQQFSDYHSELNMSSLELGDSALYFCASRASPTDTQYFGPGTRLTVL.